This T cell receptor beta chain was captured in a study of pediatric ulcerative colitis. General study points: Ulcerative colitis patients shared more blood-rectal clones than controls. All ulcerative colitis patients, but no controls, carried two rectal clonotypes.

Method: immunoSEQ multiplex PCR; TCRdb's copy keeps in-frame clones and lacks some. There are roughly 17,000 clones in the sample; about 74% occur only once, and about 3.5% lies in the top ten. One to two pinch biopsies were taken from the rectum during colonoscopy. On this clone itself: Its cognate antigen is unknown. At one boundary the junction diverges from the germline segment, which might be a read error.

The CDR3 totals 15 residues. In germline, CDR1 is SGHAT, CDR2 FQNNGV. The sequence derives from a girl between 5 and 17 years old with moderate ulcerative colitis. The source material was gut tissue. The V and J genes are TRBV11-2 and TRBJ1-1; D is unresolved. This chain's CDR3 is CASSLEPGFYSEAFF. The CDR3 coding sequence is TGTGCCAGCAGCCTAGAACCGGGTTTTTACAGTGAAGCTTTCTTT.